Below, one T cell receptor (beta chain) is given with its context. A much larger clone is a single base away; this may be a read error. The sample originates from a study of shared clonotypes between healthy human individuals. This CDR3 region has 14 residues. Looked up from germline, CDR1 is SQVTM and CDR2 is ANQGSEA. V lost 5 bases and J 8 bases, leaving 19 bases between the germline ends. Genomic DNA (from each subset) was split evenly across several immunoSEQ plates. Profiled with immunoSEQ multiplex PCR; TCRdb holds only in-frame clones, not every one. The sample carries around 500,000 clones, 76% recorded once.

The J gene is TRBJ2-1, the V gene TRBV29-1; D is unclear. The clonotype comes from a woman between 35 and 50 years old in good health. Some clones in this sample may be carry-over from other donors' samples. The material sequenced was PBMCs. The CDR3 here is CSVCKGIVIDEQFF. As DNA, the CDR3 is TGCAGCGTTTGCAAGGGAATCGTTATCGATGAGCAGTTCTTC.